This T cell receptor (beta chain) appears in the sequencing data of a study of OX40 agonist ivuxolimab in advanced cancers. Study overall: Ivuxolimab was administered intravenously to patients at 0.01 to 10 mg/kg every 2 weeks.

Study findings and constraints: The 0.1-3.0 mg/kg partial responders had among the lowest clonal expansion.

With baseline, cycle 4 day 1, and cycle 7 day 1 as timepoints, blood was sampled. Method: immunoSEQ multiplex PCR; TCRdb's copy keeps in-frame clones and lacks some. This sample has fewer than 85,000 clones, with 90% found just once. About this clone: Its antigen is not known.

The input for sequencing was CD4+ or CD8+ T cells sorted from blood, taken in a trial of the OX40 agonist ivuxolimab. The origin of this receptor is an adult with an advanced solid tumor such as melanoma, head and neck, liver or kidney cancer.

This CDR3 reads CATSRMTSGQYEQYF. CDR3 nucleotides: TGTGCCACCAGCAGAATGACTAGCGGGCAATACGAGCAGTACTTC. The chain uses TRBV15 and TRBJ2-7; 10 positions match TRBD2. CDR3 length equals 15 residues. Germline V gene data show CDR1 as LNHNV and CDR2 as YYDKDF (reference sequence). With V trimmed by 2 bases and J by 4 bases, 5 bases remained unmatched.